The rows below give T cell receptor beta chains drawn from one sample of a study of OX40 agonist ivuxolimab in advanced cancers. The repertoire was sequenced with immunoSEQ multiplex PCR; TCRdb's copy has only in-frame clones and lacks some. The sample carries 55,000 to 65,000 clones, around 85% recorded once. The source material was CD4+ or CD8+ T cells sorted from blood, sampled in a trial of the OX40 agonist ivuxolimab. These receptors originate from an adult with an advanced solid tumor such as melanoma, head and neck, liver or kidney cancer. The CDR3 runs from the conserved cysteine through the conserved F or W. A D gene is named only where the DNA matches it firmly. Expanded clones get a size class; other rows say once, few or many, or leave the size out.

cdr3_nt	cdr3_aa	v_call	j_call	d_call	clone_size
TGTGCCAGCAGCTTACAAGACAGGGCCGAGCAGTACTTC	CASSLQDRAEQYF	TRBV11-1	TRBJ2-7	TRBD1	.
TGTGCCAGCTCACCGGGACAAAAATACGAGCAGTACTTC	CASSPGQKYEQYF	TRBV18	TRBJ2-7	.	.
TGTGCCAGCAGCTTAGAGTCAGGGGGCCTCCACGGGGAGCTGTTTTTT	CASSLESGGLHGELFF	TRBV7-6	TRBJ2-2	TRBD1	.
TGTGCCAGCAGCGCGATGGGACTAGCGGGACACAATGAGCAGTTCTTC	CASSAMGLAGHNEQFF	TRBV9	TRBJ2-1	TRBD2	once
TGTGCCACCAGCAGAGTCGGACACGAGAACACTGAAGCTTTCTTT	CATSRVGHENTEAFF	TRBV15	TRBJ1-1	.	.
TGTGCCAGCAGTGAGGAAGGGCTGAGGCAAGAGACCCAGTACTTC	CASSEEGLRQETQYF	TRBV2	TRBJ2-5	.	.
TGTGCCAGTAGTATTTCGCCCAGCTTTTCCTACAATGAGCAGTTCTTC	CASSISPSFSYNEQFF	TRBV19	TRBJ2-1	.	.
TGTGCCTGGAGCGAAGACAGGGGGTATGGCTACACCTTC	CAWSEDRGYGYTF	TRBV30	TRBJ1-2	TRBD1	.
TGTGCCAGCAGTACCTCCACGACAGTGAACACTGAAGCTTTCTTT	CASSTSTTVNTEAFF	TRBV28	TRBJ1-1	.	.
TGTGCCAGCAGCTTACTGGTGGGGGCCCTTATAGGATACGAGCAGTACTTC	CASSLLVGALIGYEQYF	TRBV7-8	TRBJ2-7	.	.
TGCAGTGCTAGCGGGGGGGGTGGCTACACCTTC	CSASGGGGYTF	TRBV20-1	TRBJ1-2	.	.
TGTGCCAGCAGCTTATCATCCGGGGGCGAGACCCAGTACTTC	CASSLSSGGETQYF	TRBV7-6	TRBJ2-5	.	.
TGCGCCAGCAGCTTGAGGCTATCCAACACAGATACGCAGTATTTT	CASSLRLSNTDTQYF	TRBV5-1	TRBJ2-3	.	.
TGTGCCAGCAGCTCCCATAACACTGAAGCTTTCTTT	CASSSHNTEAFF	TRBV11-1	TRBJ1-1	.	.
TGTGCCAGCAGTTTCACTAGTGTTGGGGTCGGGGAGCTGTTTTTT	CASSFTSVGVGELFF	TRBV28	TRBJ2-2	.	few
TGTGCCAGTAGTATAGACCACAGGGATAACTATGGCTACACCTTC	CASSIDHRDNYGYTF	TRBV19	TRBJ1-2	.	.
TGCGCCAGCAGCTCGTTGCCACTAGCGGAATCCTACAATGAGCAGTTCTTC	CASSSLPLAESYNEQFF	TRBV5-1	TRBJ2-1	TRBD2	.
TGTGCCATCAGTGGAAAGGGGAATAGGTGGATCAATGAGCAGTTCTTC	CAISGKGNRWINEQFF	TRBV10-3	TRBJ2-1	.	.
TGTGCCAGCATACTTGGGACAGCCTCTAACTATGGCTACACCTTC	CASILGTASNYGYTF	TRBV28	TRBJ1-2	TRBD1	.
TGTGCCAGCAGCTTAAAGTGGACAGGGGGTTACGAGCAGTACTTC	CASSLKWTGGYEQYF	TRBV7-2	TRBJ2-7	TRBD1	.
TGTGCCAGCAGCGACCAGGGGACCAAAAACATTCAGTACTTC	CASSDQGTKNIQYF	TRBV6-6	TRBJ2-4	.	.
TGTGCCAGCAGTGAATACGGGATGGCAGATACGCAGTATTTT	CASSEYGMADTQYF	TRBV25-1	TRBJ2-3	.	once
TGTGCCAGTAGTATAGCGACTAGCGGGGGGAATGAGCAGTTCTTC	CASSIATSGGNEQFF	TRBV19	TRBJ2-1	TRBD2	.